Detailed here is one T cell receptor (beta chain). This clonotype was picked up a small number of times. Its antigen is still unknown. Qualities for individual bases were not recorded, and no much larger clone is one base off. The time point label here, explained by the study, means: patch test 1, 2 weeks after DPC sensitization. The sample's treatment or condition label, decoded: therapeutic diphenylcyclopropenone sensitization with weekly scalp DPC. At each patch-test visit, blood was drawn before the patch test was applied. To be eligible, patients had to be aged 18 to 70, diagnosed with alopecia and judged suitable for DPC therapy, while pregnant patients were excluded. Total RNA was isolated from unfractionated whole blood collected in Tempus Blood RNA tubes. These data come from a study of human T cells and chemical hapten exposure (dated by TCRdb to the early 2020s). As for the study more broadly: For sensitization, 2% DPC in acetone was applied to a roughly 2 cm by roughly 2 cm area of upper inner arm skin. Throughout the study period of 20 to 25 weeks, patients also received therapeutic DPC doses to the scalp every week. Patch testing was performed on the upper back with Finn chambers containing 0.01% DPC, and the patch tests were scored after 6 days according to International Contact Dermatitis Research Group standards. Blood was sampled from patients pre-sensitization (week 0) and at 2, 6 and about 24 weeks after DPC sensitization. Libraries were combined into a pool for sequencing, and differences in TCR yield between samples came mainly from small differences in library volumes within the pool. This study followed changes in the peripheral blood TCR repertoire in vivo during primary and secondary sensitization of alopecia patients to the hapten diphenylcyclopropenone (DPC). Under 30 alopecia patients gave blood for TCR sequencing at one to four time points (pre-sensitization, 2, 6 and 24 weeks). Alopecia areata with under or over 50% scalp involvement, alopecia totalis and alopecia universalis were represented in the patient cohort, which was mostly female. On the study overall, not on this receptor specifically: After repeated subsampling, the strength of the expansion versus patch-test correlation and the threshold at which it became significant changed. The number of TCRs above 1 in 1000 frequency did not change with DPC sensitization; there was no evidence of global repertoire structure alterations. Significantly more large CDR3 similarity clusters were formed by expanded TCRs than by pre-sensitization or healthy control sets, consistent with antigen-driven responses. Because all patients had alopecia, a presumed autoimmune disease, the immune response of the patients might differ from that of healthy individuals. A positive correlation was found between the number of PT1 expanded TCRs and patch test score, with significance reached at thresholds 8, 16 and 32 but not 4.

Counted from cysteine to phenylalanine, this CDR3 has 15 amino acids. The CDR3 DNA has 45 bases and is translated from base 1. The junction shows trimming of 3 bases on V and 6 bases on J, and the gene matches do not reach 2 bases of it. Library generation was performed with RACE. TCRdb shows the sequencer as NextSeq 500. During library preparation, unique molecular identifiers were attached to individual cDNA molecules so that TCRs could be counted quantitatively and reproducibly. Both TCR alpha and TCR beta chains were sequenced from each blood RNA sample. Processing in the source paper ran as follows. The median number of TCRs per sample was approximately 93,000, ranging from roughly 20,000 to 700,000. V, J and CDR3 annotation of the TCR reads was performed with the Decombinator software suite. To make PS versus PT1 abundance plots, every sample was subsampled to the same number of TCRs (28,000). TCRs were defined as expanded if absent before sensitization and observed at least eight times at the 2-week time point. TCRdb handled the public reads itself, with Q25 trimming in fastp and clone calling in MiXCR, and kept productive beta chains. Rows with one shared CDR3 protein collapse into an entry with the most common genes and DNA. For this entry, the V and J calls and clone size follow TCRdb and not the study's own pipeline. The sample yields nearly 350,000 distinct CDR3 sequences; about 7% were counted once. Roughly 7.9% of the sample lies in the top ten.

Sequenced here: whole blood, sampled in connection with sensitization to the hapten diphenylcyclopropenone (DPC). The sequence is built from TRBV12-3 or TRBV12-4 and TRBJ2-2, and 12 junctional nucleotides match TRBD1. The source is a woman under 30 with alopecia areata. Some clones in this sample may be carry-over from other donors' samples. The CDR3 protein sequence reads: CASSLGQGASGELFF. In nucleotide form, the sequence is TGTGCCAGCAGTTTGGGACAGGGGGCCTCCGGGGAGCTGTTTTTT.